The 20 T cell receptor beta chains presented below share a single source sample, sequenced in a study of blood T cell repertoires in COVID-19. The protocol was immunoSEQ multiplex PCR, while the TCRdb copy is restricted to in-frame clones and leaves out a portion. The table shows some 20,000 clones, with roughly 91% occurring only once. Material for sequencing was peripheral blood. The receptors derive from a human donor in a cohort sampled during active COVID-19.

This sequence joins TRBV19 and TRBJ2-1; the match to TRBD2 covers 12 bases. The CDR3 is 19 residues long. V shed 6 bases and J 4 bases; nucleotides not matched to a gene: 16. Germline loops: CDR1 LNHDA, CDR2 SQIVND (reference sequence). The CDR3 region has the DNA TGTGCCAGTAGCCAAGGGCTGGGACTAGCGGGTTGGGGATACAATGAGCAGTTCTTC. Protein product: CASSQGLGLAGWGYNEQFF.

This chain uses TRBV6-5 with TRBJ2-3, with D possibly being TRBD1 (6 bases). The CDR3 has 13 residues. Germline V gives CDR1 MNHEY, CDR2 SVGAGI. The ends were cut back, 6 bases at V and 8 bases at J, with 15 bases in the middle. As DNA, the CDR3 is TGTGCCAGCAGGACGCCAATAGGGGGTACGCAGTATTTT. Protein: CASRTPIGGTQYF.

The chain recombines TRBV5-1 with TRBJ2-2, with 10 bases that match TRBD1. The germline gives CDR1 SGHRS, CDR2 YFSETQ. The length of the CDR3 is 16 residues. Trimming removed 3 bases from V and 6 bases from J; junction bases left unmatched: 8. The CDR3 DNA is TGCGCCAGCAGCTCTGGACAGGGGGTAGGATCCGGGGAGCTGTTTTTT. Encoded protein: CASSSGQGVGSGELFF.

This clone appeared a single time. The chain recombines TRBV7-3 with TRBJ1-6; D not certain. Germline loops: CDR1 SGHTA, CDR2 FQGTGA. Trimming took 4 bases from V and 0 from J, leaving 25 bases between them. The CDR3 has 21 residues. CDR3 DNA sequence: TGTGCCAGCAGCTCAGTCCTCCCAAGTTGGCGGAGGGTCTCCTATAATTCACCCCTCCACTTT. Translating gives CASSSVLPSWRRVSYNSPLHF.

The CDR3 bases are TGCGCCAGCAGCTTGGGGATAGGACAGTATCAGCCCCAGCATTTT. Translating gives CASSLGIGQYQPQHF. This chain uses TRBV5-1 with TRBJ1-5; possibly TRBD1 for D (6 bases). CDR1 is SGHRS and CDR2 is YFSETQ in the germline V gene. CDR3 length: 15 amino acids. Trimming cost V 0 bases and J 5 bases, with 12 bases left between them.

The rearrangement uses TRBV11-3 and TRBJ1-1; D unresolved. The CDR3 sequence is 13 residues long. Germline V lookup: CDR1 SGHNT, CDR2 YENEEA. V was cut by 2 bases and J by 8 bases, with 12 bases left in between. CDR3 sequence reads: CASSLTSSSEAFF. The CDR3 coding sequence is TGTGCCAGCAGCTTAACAAGTAGTAGCGAAGCTTTCTTT.

This clone occurred once. This chain connects TRBV5-1 to TRBJ2-1; weak D call: TRBD2 (6 bases). The CDR3 consists of 15 residues. Germline V lookup: CDR1 SGHRS, CDR2 YFSETQ. The V end was cut by 0 bases, the J end by 7 bases, with 14 bases between. CDR3 protein: CASSLATTRGNEQFF. For the CDR3, the DNA is TGCGCCAGCAGCTTGGCGACGACTAGAGGGAATGAGCAGTTCTTC.

This sequence joins TRBV5-4 and TRBJ2-2; the match to TRBD2 covers 7 bases. Germline V CDR1 and CDR2: SGHNT, YYREEE (reference sequence). This CDR3 comprises 14 residues. J was trimmed by 5 bases and V by 1 base; bases with no gene match: 2. The CDR3 bases are TGTGCCAGCAGCTTGCGAGCGGGAACCGGGGAGCTGTTTTTT. Residues: CASSLRAGTGELFF.

V usage is TRBV6-2 or TRBV6-3 and J usage is TRBJ1-1, with a tentative D call TRBD1 (5 bases). The V end was cut by 0 bases, the J end by 3 bases, with 5 bases between. CDR3 length: 13 residues. CDR1 is MNHEY and CDR2 is SVGEGT in the germline V gene. CDR3 nucleotides: TGTGCCAGCAGTTACTCGGGGCACACTGAAGCTTTCTTT. As protein: CASSYSGHTEAFF.

The V and J genes are TRBV30 and TRBJ1-2, with 8 bases identical to TRBD1. Germline V gene data show CDR1 as GTSNPN and CDR2 as SVGIG (reference sequence). Losses at the gene ends were 1 base for V and 9 bases for J; bases not matched to a gene: 7. There are 13 residues in the CDR3. The chain's CDR3 is CAWSATGQGSYTF. CDR3 DNA: TGTGCCTGGAGTGCCACTGGACAGGGTAGCTACACCTTC.

The chain has TRBV6-8 and TRBJ2-1; possibly TRBD2 for D (6 bases). Trimming shortened V by 0 bases and J by 2 bases, and 26 bases separated the two germline ends. This CDR3 is built from 21 residues. Per germline, CDR1 MNHGY and CDR2 SAAAGT. The CDR3 loop is CASSYSKRGLEYVGPYNEQFF. The CDR3 DNA follows: TGTGCCAGCAGTTACTCGAAAAGGGGACTGGAATACGTGGGTCCCTACAATGAGCAGTTCTTC.

The chain links TRBV30 to TRBJ2-1; 8 nucleotides match TRBD1. Unmatched junction bases numbered 9, after V lost 2 bases and J lost 6 bases. CDR1 and CDR2 from the germline V gene are GTSNPN and SVGIG (reference sequence). CDR3 length equals 15 residues. The CDR3 sequence: CAWSHGQGKSNEQFF. The DNA for the CDR3 is TGTGCCTGGAGTCATGGACAGGGAAAATCCAATGAGCAGTTCTTC. The full variable domain, in which reference TRBV30 and TRBJ2-1 provide the parts outside the CDR3, is SQTIHQWPATLVQPVGSPLSLECTVEGTSNPNLYWYRQAAGRGLQLLFYSVGIGQISSEVPQNLSASRPQDRQFILSSKKLLLSDSGFYLCAWSHGQGKSNEQFFGPGTRLTVL.

The chain is built from TRBV3-1 (or the pseudogene TRBV3-2) and TRBJ2-1; D is undetermined. The CDR3 extends over 18 amino acids. Germline loops: CDR1 LGHDT, CDR2 YNNKEL (reference sequence). V lost 1 base and J lost 0, with 16 bases in between. CDR3 DNA sequence: TGTGCCAGCAGCCAAGTTAACGGAGAGCTCGGCTCCTACAATGAGCAGTTCTTC. Translation gives CASSQVNGELGSYNEQFF.

The chain couples TRBV30 to TRBJ2-2, with TRBD1 matching 9 bases. Germline V lookup: CDR1 GTSNPN, CDR2 SVGIG (reference sequence). There are 15 residues in the CDR3. The J segment lost 3 bases and the V segment lost 3 bases, leaving 5 bases of the junction unmatched. CDR3 sequence: CAWRARDRDTGELFF. In DNA form, the CDR3 reads TGTGCCTGGAGAGCCAGGGACAGGGACACCGGGGAGCTGTTTTTT.

The chain has TRBV5-4 and TRBJ1-5, with TRBD1 as a possible D gene (5 bases). This CDR3 has 13 residues. Germline V CDR1 and CDR2: SGHNT, YYREEE (reference sequence). V was trimmed by 2 bases and J by 5 bases, leaving 8 bases between them. In nucleotides, the CDR3 is TGTGCCAGCAGCTTAGGGGCCGATCAGCCCCAGCATTTT. This gives the protein CASSLGADQPQHF.

Concerning this clone itself: One end of the junction fails to match germline, which may point to a read error. In nucleotides, the CDR3 is TGTGCCACCAGCGGGGAGGGTAGCACAGATACGCAGTATTTT. This gives the protein CATSGEGSTDTQYF. The V call is TRBV7-9, the J call TRBJ2-3, with 7 bases lining up with TRBD2. Per germline, CDR1 SEHNR and CDR2 FQNEAQ (reference sequence). The length of the CDR3 is 14 residues.

The chain recombines TRBV7-8 with TRBJ2-7, with D perhaps TRBD1 (6 bases). This CDR3 has 14 residues. In germline, CDR1 is SGHVS, CDR2 FQNEAQ. The V and J ends lost 4 bases and 3 bases respectively, with 13 bases between them. The CDR3 DNA follows: TGTGCCAGCAGCTCCGCTGGACAGTTCTACGAGCAGTACTTC. Translating gives CASSSAGQFYEQYF.

The rearrangement uses TRBV19 and TRBJ2-1; TRBD2 aligns across 15 bases. This CDR3 has 18 residues. CDR1 LNHDA and CDR2 SQIVND come from the germline V gene (reference sequence). V lost 6 bases, J lost 4 bases, and 10 bases stayed unmatched. CDR3 residues: CASSILGLAGGGYNEQFF. CDR3 nucleotide sequence: TGTGCCAGTAGCATTCTGGGACTAGCGGGAGGTGGGTACAATGAGCAGTTCTTC.

The chain has TRBV2 and TRBJ1-2; TRBD1 aligns across 8 bases. V shed 6 bases and J 8 bases; nucleotides not matched to a gene: 14. CDR1 is SNHLY, CDR2 FYNNEI, per germline. The CDR3 spans 15 residues. The CDR3 DNA follows: TGTGCCAGCAGCCTCGGGACAGGCGGTTCCCACGGCTACACCTTC. Translated: CASSLGTGGSHGYTF.

This clone has only one observation. The chain has TRBV5-1 and TRBJ1-2; 8 positions match TRBD1. The CDR3 runs 15 residues. The junction had 5 bases not matched to a gene; V was cut back by 0 bases and J by 4 bases. Germline V gives CDR1 SGHRS, CDR2 YFSETQ. Here the CDR3 reads CASSLAKTGGYGYTF. The CDR3 region has the DNA TGCGCCAGCAGCTTGGCCAAAACAGGGGGCTATGGCTACACCTTC.